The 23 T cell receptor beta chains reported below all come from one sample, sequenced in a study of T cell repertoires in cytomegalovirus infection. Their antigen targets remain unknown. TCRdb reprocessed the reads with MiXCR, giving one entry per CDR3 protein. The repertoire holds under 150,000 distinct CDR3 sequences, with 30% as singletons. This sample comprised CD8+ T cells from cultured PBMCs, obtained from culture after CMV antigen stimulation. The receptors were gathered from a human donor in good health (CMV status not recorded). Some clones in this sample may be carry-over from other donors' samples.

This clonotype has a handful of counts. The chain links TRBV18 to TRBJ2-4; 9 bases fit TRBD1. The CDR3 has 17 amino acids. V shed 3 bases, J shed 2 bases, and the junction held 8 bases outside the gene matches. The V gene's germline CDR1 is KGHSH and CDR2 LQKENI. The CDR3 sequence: CASSPRDRDLSKNIQYF. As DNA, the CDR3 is TGTGCCAGCTCACCCAGGGACAGGGACCTTTCCAAAAACATTCAGTACTTC. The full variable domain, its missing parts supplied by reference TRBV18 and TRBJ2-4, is NAGVMQNPRHLVRRRGQEARLRCSPMKGHSHVYWYRQLPEEGLKFMVYLQKENIIDESGMPKERFSAEFPKEGPSILRIQQVVRGDSAAYFCASSPRDRDLSKNIQYFGAGTRLSVL.

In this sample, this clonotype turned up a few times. For the CDR3, the DNA is TGTGCCAGCAGTGCCGTGACCTGGGAGCCCCAGCATTTT. Its protein is CASSAVTWEPQHF. This chain connects TRBV6-6 to TRBJ1-5, with D uncertain. CDR1 MNHNY and CDR2 SVGAGI come from the germline V gene (reference sequence). This CDR3 comprises 13 residues. The ends were cut back, 5 bases at V and 8 bases at J, with 13 bases in the middle.

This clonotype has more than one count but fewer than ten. CDR3 sequence (DNA): TGTGCCAGCAGTTACGACGCGGGGCGTCTCCAAGAGACCCAGTACTTC. It encodes CASSYDAGRLQETQYF. The chain joins TRBV6-2 or TRBV6-3 to TRBJ2-5, with D possibly being TRBD2 (6 bases). V gave up 2 bases and J gave up 1 base, with 14 bases separating them. Germline CDR1 MNHEY, CDR2 SVGEGT. The CDR3 is 16 residues long.

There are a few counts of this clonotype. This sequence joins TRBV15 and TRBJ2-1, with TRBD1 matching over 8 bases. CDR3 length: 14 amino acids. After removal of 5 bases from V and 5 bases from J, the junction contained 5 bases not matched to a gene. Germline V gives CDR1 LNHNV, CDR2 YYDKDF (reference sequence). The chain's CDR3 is CATSEGQDDNEQFF. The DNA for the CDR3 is TGTGCCACCAGCGAGGGACAGGATGACAATGAGCAGTTCTTC.

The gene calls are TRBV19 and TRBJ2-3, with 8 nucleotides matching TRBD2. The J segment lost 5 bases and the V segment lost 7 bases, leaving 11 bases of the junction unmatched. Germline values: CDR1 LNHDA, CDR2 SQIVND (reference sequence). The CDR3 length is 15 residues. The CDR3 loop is CASTSAGGLGDTQYF. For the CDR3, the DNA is TGTGCCAGTACAAGCGCGGGGGGACTGGGAGATACGCAGTATTTT.

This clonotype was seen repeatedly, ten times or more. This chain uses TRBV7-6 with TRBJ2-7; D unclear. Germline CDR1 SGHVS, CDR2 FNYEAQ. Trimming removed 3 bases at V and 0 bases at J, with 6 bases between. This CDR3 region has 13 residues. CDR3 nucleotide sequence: TGTGCCAGCAGCTTTAACCCCTCCTACGAGCAGTACTTC. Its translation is CASSFNPSYEQYF.

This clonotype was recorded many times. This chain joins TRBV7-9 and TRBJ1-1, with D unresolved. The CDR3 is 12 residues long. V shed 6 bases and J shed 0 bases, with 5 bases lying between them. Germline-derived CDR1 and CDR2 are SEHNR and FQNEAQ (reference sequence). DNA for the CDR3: TGTGCCAGCAGACTTCTGAACACTGAAGCTTTCTTT. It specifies CASRLLNTEAFF.

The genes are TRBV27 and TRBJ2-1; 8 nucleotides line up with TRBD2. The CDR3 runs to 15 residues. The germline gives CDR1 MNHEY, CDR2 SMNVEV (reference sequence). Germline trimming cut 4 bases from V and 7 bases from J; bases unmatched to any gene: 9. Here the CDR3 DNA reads TGTGCCAGCAGTTCGGTCGGGGGGGCCAGAAATGAGCAGTTCTTC. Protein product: CASSSVGGARNEQFF.

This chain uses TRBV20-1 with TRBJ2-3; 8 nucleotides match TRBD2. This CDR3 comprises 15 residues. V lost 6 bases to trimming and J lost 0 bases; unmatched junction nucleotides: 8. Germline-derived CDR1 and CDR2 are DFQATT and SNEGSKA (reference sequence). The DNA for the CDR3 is TGCAGTGCGAGAACTAGCGGAACTAGCACAGATACGCAGTATTTT. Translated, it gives CSARTSGTSTDTQYF.

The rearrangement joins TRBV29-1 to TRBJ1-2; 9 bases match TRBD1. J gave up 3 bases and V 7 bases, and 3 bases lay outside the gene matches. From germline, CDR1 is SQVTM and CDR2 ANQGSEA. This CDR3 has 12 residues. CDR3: CSADRGYYGYTF. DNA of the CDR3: TGCAGCGCGGACAGGGGATACTATGGCTACACCTTC.

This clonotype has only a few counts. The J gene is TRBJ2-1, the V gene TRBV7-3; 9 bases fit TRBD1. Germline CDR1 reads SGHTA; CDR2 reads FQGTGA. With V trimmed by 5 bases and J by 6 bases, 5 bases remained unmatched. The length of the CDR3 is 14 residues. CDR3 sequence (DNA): TGTGCCAGCAGCCCGGGGACAGGGATCAATGAGCAGTTCTTC. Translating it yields CASSPGTGINEQFF.

CDR3 bases: TGTGCCAGCGGATGGGACAGGGTGAATACCTACAATGAGCAGTTCTTC. Translated: CASGWDRVNTYNEQFF. The chain uses TRBV7-2 and TRBJ2-1; TRBD1 agrees at 9 bases. This CDR3 has 16 amino acids. V gave up 8 bases and J gave up 2 bases; unmatched junction bases: 10. CDR1 is SGHTA, CDR2 FQGNSA, per germline.

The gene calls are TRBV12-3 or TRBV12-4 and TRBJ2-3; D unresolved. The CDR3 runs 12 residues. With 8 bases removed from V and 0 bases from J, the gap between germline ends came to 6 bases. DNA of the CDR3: TGTGCCAGCGAGGACAGCACAGATACGCAGTATTTT. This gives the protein CASEDSTDTQYF.

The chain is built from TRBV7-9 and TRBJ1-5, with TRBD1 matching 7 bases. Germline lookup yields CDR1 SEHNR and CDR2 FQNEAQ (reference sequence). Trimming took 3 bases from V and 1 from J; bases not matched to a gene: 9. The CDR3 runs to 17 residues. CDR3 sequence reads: CASSFVTGAGSNQPQHF. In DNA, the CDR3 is TGTGCCAGCAGCTTTGTTACAGGGGCAGGGAGCAATCAGCCCCAGCATTTT.

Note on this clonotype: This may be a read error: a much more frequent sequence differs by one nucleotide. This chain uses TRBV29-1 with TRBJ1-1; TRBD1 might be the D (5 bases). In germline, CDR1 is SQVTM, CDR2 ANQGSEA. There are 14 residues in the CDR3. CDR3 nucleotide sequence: TGCTGCGTTGATGTTGGGGCTTCGAACACTGAAGCTTTCTTT. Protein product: CCVDVGASNTEAFF. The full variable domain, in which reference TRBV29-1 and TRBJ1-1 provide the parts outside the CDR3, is SAVISQKPSRDICQRGTSLTIQCQVDSQVTMMFWYRQQPGQSLTLIATANQGSEATYESGFVIDKFPISRPNLTFSTLTVSNMSPEDSSIYLCCVDVGASNTEAFFGQGTRLTVV.

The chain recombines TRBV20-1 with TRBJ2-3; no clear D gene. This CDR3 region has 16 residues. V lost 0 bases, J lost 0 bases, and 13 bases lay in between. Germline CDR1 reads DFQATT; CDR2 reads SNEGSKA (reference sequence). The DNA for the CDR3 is TGCAGTGCTAGAGATCCCCGCGGTCAAAGCACAGATACGCAGTATTTT. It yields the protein CSARDPRGQSTDTQYF.

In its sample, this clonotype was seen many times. The CDR3 coding sequence is TGTGCCAGCAGCGAGGGGGCCTTGAGGTTTAATTCACCCCTCCACTTT. It codes for CASSEGALRFNSPLHF. The chain has TRBV5-6 and TRBJ1-6; 7 nucleotides line up with TRBD1. The CDR3 spans 16 residues. Germline V gene sequence: CDR1 SGHDT, CDR2 YYEEEE. V gave up 4 bases and J gave up 6 bases; unmatched junction bases: 10.

The CDR3 reads CASSLGGHAIAKNIQYF. The CDR3 nucleotides read TGTGCCAGCAGCTTAGGTGGGCACGCCATAGCCAAAAACATTCAGTACTTC. V gene TRBV7-9 combines with J gene TRBJ2-4; D is unclear. Per the germline V gene, CDR1 is SEHNR and CDR2 is FQNEAQ (reference sequence). The CDR3 loop spans 17 amino acids. V was trimmed by 1 base and J by 0 bases, leaving 13 bases between them.

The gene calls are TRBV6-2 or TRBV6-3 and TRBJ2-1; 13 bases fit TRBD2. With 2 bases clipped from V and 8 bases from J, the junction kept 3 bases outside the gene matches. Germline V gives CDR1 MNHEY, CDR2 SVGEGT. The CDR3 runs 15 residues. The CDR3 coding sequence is TGTGCCAGCAGTTACCAGACTAGCGGGGGGCATGAGCAGTTCTTC. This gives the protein CASSYQTSGGHEQFF.

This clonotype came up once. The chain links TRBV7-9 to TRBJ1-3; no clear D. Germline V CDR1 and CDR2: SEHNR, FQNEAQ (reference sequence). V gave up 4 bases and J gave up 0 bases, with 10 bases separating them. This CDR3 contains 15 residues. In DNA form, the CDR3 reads TGTGCCAGCAGCTCCGAACTTTACTCTGGAAACACCATATATTTT. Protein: CASSSELYSGNTIYF.

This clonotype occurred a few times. CDR3 sequence (DNA): TGTGCCAGCAGACCGTTAGCGGGGGGGCCTTTTAATGAGCAGTTCTTC. Translated: CASRPLAGGPFNEQFF. This chain connects TRBV6-1 to TRBJ2-1; 11 bases map to TRBD2. Trimming at V came to 6 bases and at J to 7 bases, leaving 11 bases not matched to a gene. This CDR3 is built from 16 residues. Germline V CDR1 and CDR2: MNHNS, SASEGT.

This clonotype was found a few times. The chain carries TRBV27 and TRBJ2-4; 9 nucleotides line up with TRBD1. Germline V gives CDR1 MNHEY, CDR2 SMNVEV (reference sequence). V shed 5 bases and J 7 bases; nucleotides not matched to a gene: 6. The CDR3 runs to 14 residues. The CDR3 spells CASSAGTGLNIQYF. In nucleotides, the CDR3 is TGTGCCAGCAGTGCCGGGACAGGGTTGAACATTCAGTACTTC.

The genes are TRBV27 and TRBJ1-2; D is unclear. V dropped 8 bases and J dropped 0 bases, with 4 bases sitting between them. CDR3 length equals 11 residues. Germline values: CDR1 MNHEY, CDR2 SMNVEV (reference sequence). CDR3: CASGSNYGYTF. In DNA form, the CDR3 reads TGTGCCAGCGGGTCTAACTATGGCTACACCTTC.